The present T cell receptor (beta chain) was sequenced within a study of blood T cell repertoires in COVID-19. Seattle researchers signed up patients amid active infection and tracked them longitudinally. V was shortened by 3 bases and J by 1 base, with 15 bases between the two germline ends. Germline V gene lookup returns CDR1 SNHLY and CDR2 FYNNEI. The CDR3 consists of 16 residues. Generated by immunoSEQ multiplex PCR, the TCRdb table keeps only in-frame clones and is missing some. The sample holds fewer than 450,000 clones, approximately 88% seen once. The clonotype originates from a woman aged 45-59 years with COVID-19, enrolled during active disease. The chain uses TRBV2 and TRBJ1-2; tentative D call: TRBD1 (5 bases). The specimen sequenced was peripheral blood. Here the CDR3 reads CASSEFGGTNNYGYTF. The CDR3 DNA reads TGTGCCAGCAGTGAGTTCGGGGGGACGAATAACTATGGCTACACCTTC.